This record concerns one TCR beta chain sequence. Trimming removed 2 bases from V and 7 bases from J; junction bases left unmatched: 10. The CDR3 is made up of 16 amino acids. Germline CDR1 is MNHEY and CDR2 is SVGEGT. The data stem from a study of blood T cell repertoires in COVID-19. Assay: immunoSEQ multiplex PCR; the TCRdb copy retains only in-frame clones and omits some. This table holds about 250,000 clones, approximately 84% found once. The sequenced material came from PBMCs or T cells enriched from blood (not recorded which). The J gene is TRBJ2-1, the V gene TRBV6-2 or TRBV6-3; 8 positions agree with TRBD2. The receptor's source is a man aged 18 to 30 who had recovered from COVID-19. The CDR3 DNA sequence: TGTGCCAGCAGTTACAGTTTGGGACTAGGCGCTAATGAGCAGTTCTTC. The encoded protein is CASSYSLGLGANEQFF.